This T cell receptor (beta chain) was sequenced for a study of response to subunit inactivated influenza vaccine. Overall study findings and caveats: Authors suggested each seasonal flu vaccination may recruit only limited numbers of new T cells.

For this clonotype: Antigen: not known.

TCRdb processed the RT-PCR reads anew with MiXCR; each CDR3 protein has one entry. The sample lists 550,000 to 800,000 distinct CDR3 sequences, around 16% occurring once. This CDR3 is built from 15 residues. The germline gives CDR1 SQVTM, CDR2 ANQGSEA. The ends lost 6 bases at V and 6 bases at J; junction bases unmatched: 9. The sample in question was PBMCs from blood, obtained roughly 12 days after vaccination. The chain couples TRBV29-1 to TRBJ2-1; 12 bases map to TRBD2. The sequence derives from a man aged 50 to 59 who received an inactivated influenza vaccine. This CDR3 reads CSVGGTSGLFNEQFF. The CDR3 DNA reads TGCAGCGTGGGAGGGACTAGCGGGCTATTCAATGAGCAGTTCTTC.